This passage covers 20 T cell receptor beta chains from one sample sequenced in a study of PD-1 blockade in classical Hodgkin lymphoma. The data were produced by immunoSEQ multiplex PCR, yet TCRdb's version contains in-frame clones alone and is incomplete. The sample holds more than 90,000 clones, over 75% seen once. Time point here: cycle 4 day 1 (C4D1), after 5 to 7 weeks of nivolumab. Each patient relapsed following autologous stem cell transplantation, and prior brentuximab vedotin exposure differed. The sequenced sample was peripheral blood mononuclear cells (PBMCs), obtained before the fourth cycle of nivolumab. The origin of the receptors is a human donor with classical Hodgkin lymphoma.

The chain couples TRBV6-5 to TRBJ1-3; the D gene is possibly TRBD1 (6 bases). This CDR3 is built from 14 residues. Germline V gene sequence: CDR1 MNHEY, CDR2 SVGAGI. The ends were cut back, 5 bases at V and 2 bases at J, with 10 bases in the middle. The CDR3 reads CASSRQAAGNTIYF. The CDR3 region has the DNA TGTGCCAGCAGTCGACAGGCCGCTGGAAACACCATATATTTT.

As DNA, the CDR3 is TGTGCCAGCTCACCTGCCCAAGAGACCCAGTACTTC. Its translation is CASSPAQETQYF. The chain joins TRBV18 to TRBJ2-5; D unclear. Deletions cut 3 bases from V and 1 base from J, with 3 bases between. CDR1 is KGHSH and CDR2 is LQKENI in the germline V gene. This CDR3 comprises 12 residues.

The J gene is TRBJ2-6, the V gene TRBV5-1; a weak D match, TRBD1 (5 bases). Looked up from germline, CDR1 is SGHRS and CDR2 is YFSETQ. The CDR3 is made up of 18 amino acids. V was cut by 2 bases and J by 2 bases, with 17 bases left in between. CDR3 in amino acids: CASSFRPGLEAGANVLTF. CDR3 sequence (DNA): TGCGCCAGCAGCTTTCGGCCAGGGTTAGAGGCTGGGGCCAACGTCCTGACTTTC.

The chain combines TRBV7-2 with TRBJ1-1, with 7 bases identical to TRBD1. The length of the CDR3 is 15 residues. Trimming at V came to 1 base and at J to 1 base, leaving 3 bases not matched to a gene. The V gene's germline CDR1 is SGHTA and CDR2 FQGNSA. The CDR3 loop is CASSLEGQPNTEAFF. The CDR3 nucleotides are TGTGCCAGCAGCTTAGAGGGACAGCCGAACACTGAAGCTTTCTTT.

V and J are TRBV2 and TRBJ1-5; tentative D call: TRBD1 (5 bases). Germline V gene data show CDR1 as SNHLY and CDR2 as FYNNEI. CDR3 size: 14 residues. The V and J ends lost 6 bases and 1 base respectively, with 10 bases between them. The CDR3 region has the DNA TGTGCCAGCAGGGGGGACGACAGCAATCAGCCCCAGCATTTT. As protein: CASRGDDSNQPQHF.

This rearrangement joins TRBV28 to TRBJ2-2; no clear D gene. V was shortened by 1 base and J by 6 bases, with 3 bases between the two germline ends. This CDR3 region has 12 residues. CDR1 is MDHEN, CDR2 SYDVKM, per germline. The CDR3 loop reads CASSLSAGELFF. CDR3 DNA sequence: TGTGCCAGCAGTTTATCGGCCGGGGAGCTGTTTTTT.

This clone was detected only a few times. The rearrangement links TRBV10-3 to TRBJ2-7, with 8 positions matching TRBD1. The CDR3 runs 13 residues. Trimming cost V 10 bases and J 3 bases; bases outside gene matches: 8. Germline loops: CDR1 ENHRY, CDR2 SYGVKD. The CDR3 sequence is CATSDRAGYEQYF. In DNA form, the CDR3 reads TGTGCCACCTCGGACAGGGCGGGCTACGAGCAGTACTTC.

The chain couples TRBV7-2 to TRBJ2-2, with D possibly matching TRBD2 (5 bases). The V gene's germline CDR1 is SGHTA and CDR2 FQGNSA. There are 14 residues in the CDR3. Deletions cut 6 bases from V and 1 base from J, with 9 bases between. The CDR3 nucleotides are TGTGCCAGCAGGGACTCCTTGAACACCGGGGAGCTGTTTTTT. Translation: CASRDSLNTGELFF.

V usage is TRBV11-1 and J usage is TRBJ1-2, with TRBD1 matching over 8 bases. The V and J ends lost 4 bases and 4 bases, in that order; junction bases with no gene match: 8. Germline V gene lookup returns CDR1 SGHAT and CDR2 FQDESV (reference sequence). The CDR3 spans 15 residues. CDR3 DNA sequence: TGTGCCAGCAGCTCCTATGAGACAGGGGTCTATGGCTACACCTTC. This codes for CASSSYETGVYGYTF. Using reference TRBV11-1 and TRBJ1-2 for the parts outside the CDR3, the full variable domain is EAEVAQSPRYKITEKSQAVAFWCDPISGHATLYWYRQILGQGPELLVQFQDESVVDDSQLPKDRFSAERLKGVDSTLKIQPAELGDSAMYLCASSSYETGVYGYTFGSGTRLTVV.

CDR3 DNA: TGTGCCAGCAGCTTACAGGGGACAGGGACCTACGAGCAGTACTTC. Encoded protein: CASSLQGTGTYEQYF. The rearrangement uses TRBV11-1 and TRBJ2-7, with TRBD1 matching over 9 bases. This CDR3 has 15 residues. After removal of 2 bases from V and 2 bases from J, the junction contained 4 bases not matched to a gene. Per germline, CDR1 SGHAT and CDR2 FQDESV (reference sequence).

To note about this clone: This sample also contains other DNA sequences that code for the same CDR3. The chain employs TRBV5-1 and TRBJ1-5, with a tentative D call TRBD1 (5 bases). The CDR3 is 15 amino acids. Trimming pared 0 bases from V and 0 bases from J, leaving 7 bases between. Germline loops: CDR1 SGHRS, CDR2 YFSETQ. CDR3: CASSLGGYSNQPQHF. CDR3 nucleotide sequence: TGCGCCAGCAGCTTGGGGGGGTATAGCAATCAGCCCCAGCATTTT.

The chain joins TRBV7-2 to TRBJ1-2; no clear D gene. CDR1 is SGHTA, CDR2 FQGNSA, per germline. The CDR3 length is 13 residues. V dropped 3 bases and J dropped 2 bases, with 7 bases sitting between them. The CDR3 spells CASSLEHNYGYTF. CDR3 sequence (DNA): TGTGCCAGCAGCTTGGAACACAACTATGGCTACACCTTC.

The V and J genes are TRBV18 and TRBJ1-2, with D possibly being TRBD1 (5 bases). CDR3 length: 14 residues. The germline V gene has CDR1 KGHSH and CDR2 LQKENI. V was cut by 4 bases and J by 0 bases, with 9 bases left in between. The CDR3 spells CASSQDSANYGYTF. The CDR3 DNA is TGTGCCAGCTCACAAGACAGCGCTAACTATGGCTACACCTTC.

The gene calls are TRBV6-5 and TRBJ2-2; D is undetermined. In germline, CDR1 is MNHEY, CDR2 SVGAGI. The germline V and J ends were trimmed by 2 bases and 2 bases, with 9 bases remaining between them. The CDR3 loop spans 15 amino acids. Here the CDR3 reads CASSYTDPNTGELFF. CDR3 nucleotide sequence: TGTGCCAGCAGTTACACGGACCCAAACACCGGGGAGCTGTTTTTT.

The chain links TRBV5-1 to TRBJ1-1; no firm D call. The CDR3 sequence is 16 residues long. Deletions cut 2 bases from V and 1 base from J, with 15 bases between. CDR1 is SGHRS, CDR2 YFSETQ, per germline. The CDR3 spells CASSFYGGQSNTEAFF. In DNA, the CDR3 is TGCGCCAGCAGCTTCTATGGAGGGCAGTCGAACACTGAAGCTTTCTTT.

The J gene is TRBJ1-2, the V gene TRBV27; 9 nucleotides align to TRBD1. From germline, CDR1 is MNHEY and CDR2 SMNVEV (reference sequence). The CDR3 runs to 14 residues. J gave up 4 bases and V 5 bases, and 5 bases lay outside the gene matches. The CDR3 nucleotides read TGTGCCAGCAGTGCGGACAGGGGAGGCTATGGCTACACCTTC. Encoded protein: CASSADRGGYGYTF.

This clone came up a few times. The chain joins TRBV12-5 to TRBJ1-1; D remains ambiguous. The germline V gene has CDR1 LGHNT and CDR2 FRNRAP. The CDR3 totals 11 residues. V was trimmed by 7 bases and J by 6 bases, leaving 9 bases between them. The CDR3 protein is CASVSFAEAFF. In DNA, the CDR3 is TGTGCTAGTGTCTCATTCGCTGAAGCTTTCTTT. Complete variable domain (other parts from reference TRBV12-5 and TRBJ1-1): DARVTQTPRHKVTEMGQEVTMRCQPILGHNTVFWYRQTMMQGLELLAYFRNRAPLDDSGMPKDRFSAEMPDATLATLKIQPSEPRDSAVYFCASVSFAEAFFGQGTRLTVV.

This clone was seen only once. CDR3 region: CASSPGTGEWDTQYF. The CDR3 nucleotides read TGTGCCAGCAGCCCCGGGACAGGGGAGTGGGATACGCAGTATTTT. This chain links TRBV5-4 with TRBJ2-3; TRBD1 matches at 10 bases. The CDR3 is 15 residues long. Germline CDR1 is SGHNT and CDR2 is YYREEE (reference sequence). Losses at the gene ends were 4 bases for V and 6 bases for J; bases not matched to a gene: 8.

This clone was counted once. This chain joins TRBV18 and TRBJ2-5; TRBD2 matches 10 bases. This CDR3 comprises 14 residues. Germline loops: CDR1 KGHSH, CDR2 LQKENI. V dropped 6 bases and J dropped 5; count of bases not matched to a gene: 6. This CDR3 is CASSRLAGYETQYF. The DNA of the CDR3 is TGTGCCAGCTCGCGACTAGCGGGTTACGAGACCCAGTACTTC.

The chain recombines TRBV19 with TRBJ1-5, with D tentatively TRBD1 (5 bases). V was pared by 4 bases and J by 3 bases, with 13 bases between. The germline V gene encodes CDR1 LNHDA and CDR2 SQIVND (reference sequence). The CDR3 extends over 15 amino acids. This CDR3 is CASSREGDFNQPQHF. The CDR3 DNA sequence: TGTGCCAGTAGTAGGGAAGGGGATTTCAATCAGCCCCAGCATTTT.